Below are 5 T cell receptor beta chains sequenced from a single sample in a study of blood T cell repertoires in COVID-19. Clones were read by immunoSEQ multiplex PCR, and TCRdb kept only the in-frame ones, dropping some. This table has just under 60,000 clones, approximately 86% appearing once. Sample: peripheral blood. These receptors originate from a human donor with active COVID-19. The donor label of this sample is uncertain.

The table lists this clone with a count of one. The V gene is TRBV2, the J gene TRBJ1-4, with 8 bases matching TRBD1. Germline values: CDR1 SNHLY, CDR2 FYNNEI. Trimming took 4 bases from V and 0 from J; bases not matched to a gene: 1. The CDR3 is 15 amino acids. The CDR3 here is CASSVTGATNEKLFF. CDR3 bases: TGTGCCAGCAGTGTGACAGGGGCAACTAATGAAAAACTGTTTTTT.

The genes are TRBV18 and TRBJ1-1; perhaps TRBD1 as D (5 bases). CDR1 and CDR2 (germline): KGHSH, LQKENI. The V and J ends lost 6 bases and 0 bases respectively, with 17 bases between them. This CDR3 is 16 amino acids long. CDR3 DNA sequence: TGTGCCAGCTCGCTCAGGGATGATCTTATGAACACTGAAGCTTTCTTT. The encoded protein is CASSLRDDLMNTEAFF.

CDR3 DNA: TGTGCCAGCAGTTACTCATCAGGGGTGAACACTGAAGCTTTCTTT. This gives the protein CASSYSSGVNTEAFF. The gene calls are TRBV6-5 and TRBJ1-1; tentatively, D is TRBD1 (6 bases). Germline V lookup: CDR1 MNHEY, CDR2 SVGAGI. The CDR3 totals 15 residues. Trimming took 0 bases from V and 0 from J, leaving 8 bases between them.

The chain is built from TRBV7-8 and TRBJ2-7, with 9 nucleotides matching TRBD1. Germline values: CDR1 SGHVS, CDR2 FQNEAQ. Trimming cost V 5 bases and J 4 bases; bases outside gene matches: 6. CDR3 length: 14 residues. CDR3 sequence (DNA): TGTGCCAGCAGCGTCGGGACAGGGATGTACGAGCAGTACTTC. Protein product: CASSVGTGMYEQYF. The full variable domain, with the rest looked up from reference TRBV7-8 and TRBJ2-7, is GAGVSQSPRYKVAKRGQDVALRCDPISGHVSLFWYQQALGQGPEFLTYFQNEAQLDKSGLPSDRFFAERPEGSVSTLKIQRTQQEDSAVYLCASSVGTGMYEQYFGPGTRLTVT.

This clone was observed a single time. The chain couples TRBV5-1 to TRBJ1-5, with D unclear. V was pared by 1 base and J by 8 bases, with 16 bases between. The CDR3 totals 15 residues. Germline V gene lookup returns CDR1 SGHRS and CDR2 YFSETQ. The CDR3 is CASSLNPAGNEPQHF. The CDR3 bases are TGCGCCAGCAGCTTGAATCCGGCGGGGAATGAGCCCCAGCATTTT.